These T cell receptor beta chains were read from a single sample in a study of shared T cell receptors in the human thymus. TCRdb's table, derived via immunoSEQ multiplex PCR, lists solely in-frame clones and lacks some. Of 540,000 or so clones in the sample, more than 75% were seen once. The sample was also reused in another study, on human thymus T cells.

The material sequenced was thymocytes. The receptor source for this set is a boy under three years old with a congenital heart defect. Each CDR3 is given with its conserved first and last residue. Each record gives: D gene, V gene, clone size, J gene, CDR3 protein, CDR3 DNA. D genes are given only for firm matches. A clone size is listed for some rows: how often the clone was seen (once, few, many), or a class if it is expanded.

>TRBD2|TRBV4-2|-|TRBJ2-7
CASSQVAGVAYEQYF
TGTGCCAGCAGCCAAGTAGCGGGAGTAGCCTACGAGCAGTACTTC
>-|TRBV5-4|-|TRBJ1-2
CASSYTGSFNYGYTF
TGTGCCAGCAGCTACACAGGGAGCTTTAACTATGGCTACACCTTC
>TRBD2|TRBV7-2|-|TRBJ2-1
CASSLAGTSAYNEQFF
TGTGCCAGCAGCTTAGCCGGGACTAGCGCGTACAATGAGCAGTTCTTC
>-|TRBV28|-|TRBJ2-1
CASTLGPGENYNEQFF
TGTGCCAGCACTCTAGGTCCGGGAGAGAACTACAATGAGCAGTTCTTC
>-|TRBV5-1|-|TRBJ1-2
CASSRKIPGDLEYGYTF
TGCGCCAGCAGCCGGAAAATACCGGGGGATTTGGAATATGGCTACACCTTC
>TRBD1|TRBV6-5|-|TRBJ1-1
CASTRQGKDTEAFF
TGTGCCAGCACCAGACAGGGGAAGGACACTGAAGCTTTCTTT
>TRBD2|TRBV5-1|-|TRBJ2-1
CASSWGASGSEQFF
TGCGCCAGCAGCTGGGGGGCTAGCGGGAGTGAGCAGTTCTTC
>-|TRBV11-2|-|TRBJ2-6
CASSPPSGANVLTF
TGTGCCAGCAGCCCTCCTTCTGGGGCCAACGTCCTGACTTTC
>-|TRBV7-2|-|TRBJ1-4
CASSPGSKTNEKLFF
TGTGCCAGCAGCCCCGGGAGCAAAACTAATGAAAAACTGTTTTTT
>-|TRBV27|-|TRBJ1-2
CASSLLPEAYGYTF
TGTGCCAGCAGTTTATTACCAGAGGCCTATGGCTACACCTTC
>-|TRBV30|-|TRBJ2-7
CAWSRVAAYEQYF
TGTGCCTGGAGTAGGGTAGCGGCCTACGAGCAGTACTTC
>-|TRBV28|-|TRBJ1-2
CASSLGGGGYTF
TGTGCCAGCAGTTTGGGAGGGGGGGGCTACACCTTC
>TRBD2|TRBV4-2|-|TRBJ2-3
CASSQDWLRGNRQRITDTQYF
TGTGCCAGCAGCCAAGATTGGTTGCGGGGGAATAGGCAAAGAATCACAGATACGCAGTATTTT
>-|TRBV2|few|TRBJ2-7
CASSDSPGGRYEQYF
TGTGCCAGCAGTGACTCCCCCGGGGGGCGTTATGAGCAGTACTTC
>-|TRBV30|-|TRBJ1-5
CAWTPPGNQPQHF
TGTGCCTGGACCCCCCCCGGGAATCAGCCCCAGCATTTT
>TRBD2|TRBV30|once|TRBJ2-1
CAWRLTGGNEQFF
TGTGCCTGGAGGCTGACGGGGGGGAATGAGCAGTTCTTC
>TRBD1|TRBV28|-|TRBJ2-7
CASRPIGTASYEQYF
TGTGCCAGCAGACCCATCGGGACAGCCTCCTACGAGCAGTACTTC
>-|TRBV7-2|-|TRBJ1-2
CASSLAGQGFGYTF
TGTGCCAGCAGCTTAGCGGGGCAGGGGTTTGGCTACACCTTC
>-|TRBV13|-|TRBJ2-3
CASSLGHPQGPDTQYF
TGTGCCAGCAGCTTAGGCCACCCACAGGGACCAGATACGCAGTATTTT
>TRBD2|TRBV25-1|-|TRBJ2-3
CASSGTSGCTDTQYF
TGTGCCAGCTCTGGGACTAGCGGCTGCACAGATACGCAGTATTTT
>-|TRBV27|-|TRBJ2-7
CASSGGPKGSYEQYF
TGTGCCAGCAGTGGAGGGCCCAAAGGATCCTACGAGCAGTACTTC
>-|TRBV30|-|TRBJ1-3
CAWSVGGYSGNTIYF
TGTGCCTGGAGTGTCGGAGGGTATAGCGGAAACACCATATATTTT
>-|TRBV4-2|-|TRBJ2-1
CASSQEKQTSCIEQFF
TGTGCCAGCAGCCAAGAAAAACAGACCTCCTGCATTGAGCAGTTCTTC
>-|TRBV29-1|-|TRBJ2-5
CSVDRMTGGETQYF
TGCAGCGTTGATCGGATGACAGGTGGAGAGACCCAGTACTTC
>TRBD2|TRBV4-1|-|TRBJ2-7
CASSALTSGHEQYF
TGCGCCAGCAGCGCCCTTACTAGCGGCCACGAGCAGTACTTC
>TRBD1|TRBV7-9|-|TRBJ2-7
CASSPWGQAGEQYF
TGTGCCAGCAGCCCATGGGGACAGGCGGGGGAGCAGTACTTC
>-|TRBV7-9|-|TRBJ1-2
CASSPSTGHNFYGYTF
TGTGCCAGCAGCCCGTCCACCGGACATAACTTCTATGGCTACACCTTC
>TRBD1|TRBV19|-|TRBJ1-1
CASSGDRGPNTEAFF
TGTGCCAGTAGCGGGGACAGGGGGCCGAACACTGAAGCTTTCTTT